Below, one TCR beta chain is given with its context. What it recognizes is unknown. These data are taken from a study of CD8 T cells in ankylosing spondylitis. Study-wide findings and caveats: Past studies reported some motif variants in reactive arthritis synovial fluid and blood. Clones linked to disease were reported to show significant enrichment in matched ankylosing spondylitis synovial fluid. Ankylosing spondylitis blood appeared to be characterized by a TCR beta motif of eight highly homologous variants.

Making the TCR beta libraries involved quantitative 5'-RACE with molecular barcodes. TCRdb re-derived calls from the 5' RACE reads in MiXCR, one entry per CDR3 protein. The sample has 350,000 or so distinct CDR3 sequences; about 15% are singletons. Trimming cost V 0 bases and J 6 bases, with 12 bases left between them. The CDR3 has 15 residues. CDR1 is LNHNV and CDR2 is YYDKDF in the germline V gene (reference sequence). This receptor was taken from a male donor with ankylosing spondylitis or in good health (not recorded which). The gene calls are TRBV15 and TRBJ1-5; D call uncertain. The sequencing input was blood, either unsorted or a sorted T cell fraction (not recorded which). For the CDR3, the DNA is TGTGCCACCAGCAGAGAGGCGGGATCGGGTCAGCCCCAGCATTTT. Its protein product is CATSREAGSGQPQHF.